This TCR beta chain was sequenced during a study of CD8 T cells in Susac syndrome. The germline gives CDR1 LGHDT, CDR2 YNNKEL (reference sequence). Trimming shortened V by 0 bases and J by 4 bases, and 13 bases separated the two germline ends. The CDR3 is 15 residues long. Random hexamers served to reverse transcribe roughly 0.5 to 1 ug RNA. TCRdb re-analysed the immunoSEQ multiplex PCR reads in MiXCR, keeping a single row per CDR3 protein. The sample holds around 160,000 distinct CDR3 sequences, less than 95% seen once. TEMRA cells were FACS-enriched and CD8+ and CD4+ T cells negatively isolated. This clonotype was sampled from a human donor with multiple sclerosis. What was sequenced was CD4+ T cells from PBMCs. J is TRBJ2-7 and V is TRBV3-1; the D call may be TRBD1 or TRBD2 (5 bases each). CDR3 protein: CASSQDRGRAYEQYF. CDR3 nucleotides: TGTGCCAGCAGCCAAGATCGGGGCAGGGCGTACGAGCAGTACTTC.